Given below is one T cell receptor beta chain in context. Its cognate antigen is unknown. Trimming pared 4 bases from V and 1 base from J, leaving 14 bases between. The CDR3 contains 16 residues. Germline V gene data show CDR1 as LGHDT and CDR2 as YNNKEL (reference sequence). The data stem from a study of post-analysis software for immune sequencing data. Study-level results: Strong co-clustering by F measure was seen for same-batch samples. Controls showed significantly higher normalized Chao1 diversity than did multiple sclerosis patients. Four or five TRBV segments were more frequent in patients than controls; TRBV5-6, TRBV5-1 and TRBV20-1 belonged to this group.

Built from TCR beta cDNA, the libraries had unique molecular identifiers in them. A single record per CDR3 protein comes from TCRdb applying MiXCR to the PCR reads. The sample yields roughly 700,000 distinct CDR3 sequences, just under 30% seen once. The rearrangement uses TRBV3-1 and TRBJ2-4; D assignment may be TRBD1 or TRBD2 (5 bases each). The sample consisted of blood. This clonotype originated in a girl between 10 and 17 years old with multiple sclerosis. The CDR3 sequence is CASSPLHRGAKNIQYF. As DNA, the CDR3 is TGTGCCAGCAGCCCGCTCCACCGGGGCGCCAAAAACATTCAGTACTTC. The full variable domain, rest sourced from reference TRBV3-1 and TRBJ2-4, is DTAVSQTPKYLVTQMGNDKSIKCEQNLGHDTMYWYKQDSKKFLKIMFSYNNKELIINETVPNRFSPKSPDKAHLNLHINSLELGDSAVYFCASSPLHRGAKNIQYFGAGTRLSVL.